Here is one T cell receptor (beta chain) with its context. This sample is drawn from a study of blood T cell repertoires in COVID-19. The CDR3 has 12 amino acids. Germline V gene lookup returns CDR1 MDHEN and CDR2 SYDVKM. Trimming took 5 bases from V and 4 from J, leaving 8 bases between them. The protocol was immunoSEQ multiplex PCR, while the TCRdb copy is restricted to in-frame clones and leaves out a portion. The sample has 450,000 to 500,000 clones, around 90% seen once; the top ten hold 0.7%. This rearrangement joins TRBV28 to TRBJ1-2; no reliable D call. Sequences were obtained from PBMCs or T cells enriched from blood (not recorded which). This TCR was sampled from a woman between 18 and 30 years old who had recovered from COVID-19. CDR3 protein: CASSTGGYGYTF. In DNA form, the CDR3 reads TGTGCCAGCAGTACTGGAGGCTATGGCTACACCTTC.